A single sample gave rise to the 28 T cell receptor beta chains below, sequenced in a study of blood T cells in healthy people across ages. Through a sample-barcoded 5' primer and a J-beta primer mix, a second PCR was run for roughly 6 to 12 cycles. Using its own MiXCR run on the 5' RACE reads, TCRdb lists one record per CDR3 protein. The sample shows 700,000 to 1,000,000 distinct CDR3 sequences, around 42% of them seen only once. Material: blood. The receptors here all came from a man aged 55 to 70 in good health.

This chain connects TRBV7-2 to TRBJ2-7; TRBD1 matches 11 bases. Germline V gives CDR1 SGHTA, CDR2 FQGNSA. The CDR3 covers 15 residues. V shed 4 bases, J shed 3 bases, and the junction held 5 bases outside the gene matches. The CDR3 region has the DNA TGTGCCAGCAGCTACAGGACAGGGGGCAACTACGAGCAGTACTTC. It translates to CASSYRTGGNYEQYF.

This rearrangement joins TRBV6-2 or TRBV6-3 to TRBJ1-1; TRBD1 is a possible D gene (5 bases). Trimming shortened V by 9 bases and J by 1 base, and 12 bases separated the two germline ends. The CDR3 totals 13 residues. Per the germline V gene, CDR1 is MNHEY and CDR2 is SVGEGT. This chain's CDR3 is CASDRFPNTEAFF. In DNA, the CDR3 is TGTGCCAGTGACAGATTTCCGAACACTGAAGCTTTCTTT.

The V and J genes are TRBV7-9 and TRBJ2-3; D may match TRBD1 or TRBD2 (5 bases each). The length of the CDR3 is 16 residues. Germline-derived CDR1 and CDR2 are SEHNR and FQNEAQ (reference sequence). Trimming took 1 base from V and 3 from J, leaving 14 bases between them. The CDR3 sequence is CASSLVLPGATDTQYF. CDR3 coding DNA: TGTGCCAGCAGCTTAGTACTACCCGGGGCGACAGATACGCAGTATTTT.

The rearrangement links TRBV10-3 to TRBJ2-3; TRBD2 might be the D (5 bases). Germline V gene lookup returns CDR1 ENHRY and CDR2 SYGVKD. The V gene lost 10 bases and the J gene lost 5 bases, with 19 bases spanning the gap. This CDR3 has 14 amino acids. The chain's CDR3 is CATAPASHGDTQYF. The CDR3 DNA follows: TGTGCCACAGCCCCTGCTAGCCACGGAGATACGCAGTATTTT.

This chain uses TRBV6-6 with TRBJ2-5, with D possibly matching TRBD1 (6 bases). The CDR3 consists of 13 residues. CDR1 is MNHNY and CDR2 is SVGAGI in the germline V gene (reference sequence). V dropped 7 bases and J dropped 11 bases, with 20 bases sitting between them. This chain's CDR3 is CASKPGQNNEQYF. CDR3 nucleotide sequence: TGTGCCAGCAAGCCTGGACAGAACAATGAGCAGTACTTC.

The CDR3 protein is CASSLRLGQSYNEQFF. In DNA, the CDR3 is TGTGCCAGCAGCTTAAGGCTCGGTCAGAGCTACAATGAGCAGTTCTTC. This chain links TRBV11-3 with TRBJ2-1; D gene uncertain. The CDR3 is 16 amino acids. Germline V gives CDR1 SGHNT, CDR2 YENEEA. The ends were cut back, 2 bases at V and 3 bases at J, with 14 bases in the middle. Looking up the rest from reference TRBV11-3 and TRBJ2-1 gives the full variable domain: EAGVVQSPRYKIIEKKQPVAFWCNPISGHNTLYWYLQNLGQGPELLIRYENEEAVDDSQLPKDRFSAERLKGVDSTLKIQPAELGDSAVYLCASSLRLGQSYNEQFFGPGTRLTVL.

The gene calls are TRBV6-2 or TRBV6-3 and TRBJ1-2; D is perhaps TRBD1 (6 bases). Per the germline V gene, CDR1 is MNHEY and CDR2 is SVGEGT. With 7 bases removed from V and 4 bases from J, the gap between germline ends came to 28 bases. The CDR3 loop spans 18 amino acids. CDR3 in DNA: TGTGCCAGCACGCGCCCGGGACAAGCGACGACACTCTCCTATGGCTACACCTTC. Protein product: CASTRPGQATTLSYGYTF.

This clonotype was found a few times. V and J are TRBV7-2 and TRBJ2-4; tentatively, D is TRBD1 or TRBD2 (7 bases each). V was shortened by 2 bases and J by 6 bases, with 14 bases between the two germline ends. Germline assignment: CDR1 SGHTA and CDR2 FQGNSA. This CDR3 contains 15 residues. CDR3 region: CASSLREGARNIQYF. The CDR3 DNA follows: TGTGCCAGCAGCTTAAGGGAGGGGGCTAGAAACATTCAGTACTTC.

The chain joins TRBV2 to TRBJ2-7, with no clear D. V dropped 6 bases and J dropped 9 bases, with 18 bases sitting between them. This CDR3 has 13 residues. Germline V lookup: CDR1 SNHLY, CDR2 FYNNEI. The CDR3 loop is CASSGPPPSRQYF. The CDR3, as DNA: TGTGCCAGCAGCGGACCGCCCCCGTCGCGGCAGTACTTC. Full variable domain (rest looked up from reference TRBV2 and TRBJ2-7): EPEVTQTPSHQVTQMGQEVILRCVPISNHLYFYWYRQILGQKVEFLVSFYNNEISEKSEIFDDQFSVERPDGSNFTLKIRSTKLEDSAMYFCASSGPPPSRQYFGPGTRLTVT.

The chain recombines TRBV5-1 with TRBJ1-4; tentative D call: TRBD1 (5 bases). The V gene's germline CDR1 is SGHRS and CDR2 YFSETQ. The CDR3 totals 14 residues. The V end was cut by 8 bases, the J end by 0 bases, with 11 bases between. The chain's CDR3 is CASRQYATNEKLFF. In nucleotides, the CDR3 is TGCGCCAGTAGACAGTATGCAACTAATGAAAAACTGTTTTTT.

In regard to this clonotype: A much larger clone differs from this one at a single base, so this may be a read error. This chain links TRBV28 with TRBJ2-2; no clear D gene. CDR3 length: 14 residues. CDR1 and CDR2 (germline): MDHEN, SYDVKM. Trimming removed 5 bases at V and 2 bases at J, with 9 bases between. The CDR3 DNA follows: TGTGCCAGCAGTCGTCACGGAAACACCGGGGAGCTGTTTTTT. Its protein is CASSRHGNTGELFF.

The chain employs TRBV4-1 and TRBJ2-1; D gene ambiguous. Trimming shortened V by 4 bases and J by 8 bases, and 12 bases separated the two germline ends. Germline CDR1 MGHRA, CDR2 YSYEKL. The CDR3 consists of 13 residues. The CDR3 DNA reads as TGCGCCAGCAGCCTGAGGCATTCGGATGAGCAGTTCTTC. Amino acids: CASSLRHSDEQFF.

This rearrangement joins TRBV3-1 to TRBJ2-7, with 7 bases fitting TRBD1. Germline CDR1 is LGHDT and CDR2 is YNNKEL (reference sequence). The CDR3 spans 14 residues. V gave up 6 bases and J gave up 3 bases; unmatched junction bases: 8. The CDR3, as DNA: TGTGCCAGCAGTCGCGGACAGGCGCGCTACGAGCAGTACTTC. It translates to CASSRGQARYEQYF.

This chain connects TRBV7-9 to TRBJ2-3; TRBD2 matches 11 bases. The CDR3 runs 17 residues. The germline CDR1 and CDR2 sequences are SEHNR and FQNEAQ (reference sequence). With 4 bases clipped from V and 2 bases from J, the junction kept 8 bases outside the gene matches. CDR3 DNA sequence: TGTGCCAGCAGCTCCTTACGGGGACTAGCGGACACAGATACGCAGTATTTT. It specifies CASSSLRGLADTDTQYF.

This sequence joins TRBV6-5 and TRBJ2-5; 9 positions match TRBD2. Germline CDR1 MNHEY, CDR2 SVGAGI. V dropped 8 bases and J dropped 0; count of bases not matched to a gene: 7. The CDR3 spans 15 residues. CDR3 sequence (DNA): TGTGCCAGCGGCAAGCGGGGGGCCCACCAAGAGACCCAGTACTTC. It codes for CASGKRGAHQETQYF.

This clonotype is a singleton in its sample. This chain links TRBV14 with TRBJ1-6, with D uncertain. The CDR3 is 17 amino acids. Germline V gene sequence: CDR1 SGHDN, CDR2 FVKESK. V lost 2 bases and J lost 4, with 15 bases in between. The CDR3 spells CASSQRLDGRYNSPLHF. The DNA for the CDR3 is TGTGCCAGCAGCCAACGCCTCGACGGACGGTATAATTCACCCCTCCACTTT.

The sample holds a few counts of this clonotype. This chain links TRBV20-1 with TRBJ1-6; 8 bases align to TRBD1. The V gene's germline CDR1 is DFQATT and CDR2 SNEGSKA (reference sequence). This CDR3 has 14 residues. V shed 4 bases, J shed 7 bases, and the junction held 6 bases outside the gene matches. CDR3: CSAKRQGPNSPLHF. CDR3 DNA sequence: TGCAGTGCTAAAAGACAGGGGCCGAATTCACCCCTCCACTTT.

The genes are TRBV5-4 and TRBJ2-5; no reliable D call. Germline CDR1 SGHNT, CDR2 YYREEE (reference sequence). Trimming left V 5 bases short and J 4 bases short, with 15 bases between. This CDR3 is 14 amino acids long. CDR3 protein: CASSTNTGGETQYF. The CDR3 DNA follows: TGTGCCAGCAGTACCAATACCGGCGGAGAGACCCAGTACTTC. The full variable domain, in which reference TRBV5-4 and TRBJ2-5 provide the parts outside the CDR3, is ETGVTQSPTHLIKTRGQQVTLRCSSQSGHNTVSWYQQALGQGPQFIFQYYREEENGRGNFPPRFSGLQFPNYSSELNVNALELDDSALYLCASSTNTGGETQYFGPGTRLLVL.

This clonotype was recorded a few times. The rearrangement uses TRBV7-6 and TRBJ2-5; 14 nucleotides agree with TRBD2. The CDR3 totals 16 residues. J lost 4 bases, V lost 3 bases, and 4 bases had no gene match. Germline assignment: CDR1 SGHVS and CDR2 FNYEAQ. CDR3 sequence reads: CASSLGLAGEVETQYF. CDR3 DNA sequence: TGTGCCAGCAGCTTGGGACTAGCGGGGGAAGTAGAGACCCAGTACTTC.

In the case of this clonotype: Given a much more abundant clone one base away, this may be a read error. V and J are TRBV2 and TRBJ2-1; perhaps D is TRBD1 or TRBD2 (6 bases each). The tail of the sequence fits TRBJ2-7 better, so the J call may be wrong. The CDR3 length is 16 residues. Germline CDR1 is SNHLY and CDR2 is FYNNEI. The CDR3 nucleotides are TGTGCCAGCAGTGAAAAGAGGGGGGCTGGTTACAATGAGCAGTACTTC. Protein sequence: CASSEKRGAGYNEQYF.

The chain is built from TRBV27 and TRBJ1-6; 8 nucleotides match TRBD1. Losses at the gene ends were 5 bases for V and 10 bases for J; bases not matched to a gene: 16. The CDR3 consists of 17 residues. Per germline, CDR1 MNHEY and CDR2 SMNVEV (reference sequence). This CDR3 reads CASSLIFRTGTYSPLHF. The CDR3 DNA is TGTGCCAGCAGTCTAATATTTCGGACAGGGACGTACTCACCCCTCCACTTT.

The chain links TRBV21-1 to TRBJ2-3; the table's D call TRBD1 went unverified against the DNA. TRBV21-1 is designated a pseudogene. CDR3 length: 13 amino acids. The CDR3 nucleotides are TGTGCCAGCAGCACCCCGGACGCAGATACGCAGTATTTT. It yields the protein CASSTPDADTQYF.

The CDR3 sequence is CSANRPSYNEQFF. CDR3 DNA sequence: TGCAGTGCTAATCGTCCCTCTTACAATGAGCAGTTCTTC. The chain uses TRBV20-1 and TRBJ2-1; D is unclear. The germline V gene has CDR1 DFQATT and CDR2 SNEGSKA (reference sequence). The CDR3 contains 13 residues. V gave up 4 bases and J gave up 4 bases, with 11 bases separating them.

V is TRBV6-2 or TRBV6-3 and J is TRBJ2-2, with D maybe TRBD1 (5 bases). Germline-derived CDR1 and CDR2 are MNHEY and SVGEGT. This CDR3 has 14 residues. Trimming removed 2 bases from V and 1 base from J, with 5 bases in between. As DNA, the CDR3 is TGTGCCAGCAGTTACCAGGGGAACACCGGGGAGCTGTTTTTT. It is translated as CASSYQGNTGELFF.

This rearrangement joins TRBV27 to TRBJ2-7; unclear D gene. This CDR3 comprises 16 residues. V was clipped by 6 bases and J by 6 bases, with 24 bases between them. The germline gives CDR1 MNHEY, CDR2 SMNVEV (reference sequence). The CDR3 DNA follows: TGTGCCAGCAGCAAGTATTCGCAGAAAGGGATAGGCGAGCAGTACTTC. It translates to CASSKYSQKGIGEQYF.

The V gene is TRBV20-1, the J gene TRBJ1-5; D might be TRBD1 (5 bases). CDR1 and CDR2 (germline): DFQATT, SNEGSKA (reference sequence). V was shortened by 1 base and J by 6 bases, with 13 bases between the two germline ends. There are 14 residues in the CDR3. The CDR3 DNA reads TGCAGTGCTAGAGCGGGGGAGAGTAGTCAGCCCCAGCATTTT. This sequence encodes CSARAGESSQPQHF.

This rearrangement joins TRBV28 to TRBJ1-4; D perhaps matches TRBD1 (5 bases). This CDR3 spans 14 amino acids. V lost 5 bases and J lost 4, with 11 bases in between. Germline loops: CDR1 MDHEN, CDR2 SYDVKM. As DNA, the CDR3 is TGTGCCAGCAGTAGTGATGGGGGTAATGAAAAACTGTTTTTT. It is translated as CASSSDGGNEKLFF.

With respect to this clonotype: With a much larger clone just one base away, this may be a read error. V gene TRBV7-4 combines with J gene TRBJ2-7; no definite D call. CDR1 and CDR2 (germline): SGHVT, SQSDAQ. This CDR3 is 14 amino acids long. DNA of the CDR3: TGTGCCGGCAGCTTATTCTCTTTGTCCTACGAGCAGTACTTC. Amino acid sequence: CAGSLFSLSYEQYF.